Shown below are 14 T cell receptor beta chains from a single sample sequenced in a study of blood T cell repertoires in COVID-19. Measured with immunoSEQ multiplex PCR; TCRdb has only the in-frame clones, and not every one. This table has under 250,000 clones, 85% appearing once. Sequences were obtained from peripheral blood. Source of these receptors: a man in his forties or fifties who had recovered from COVID-19.

This clone was detected only a few times. The chain couples TRBV27 to TRBJ2-2; a possible D gene is TRBD2 (7 bases). Per the germline V gene, CDR1 is MNHEY and CDR2 is SMNVEV (reference sequence). The CDR3 is made up of 17 amino acids. V was shortened by 8 bases and J by 2 bases, with 21 bases between the two germline ends. CDR3 DNA: TGTGCCAGCCGCCCAATTTTCGGGGGGCGCAACACCGGGGAGCTGTTTTTT. Its protein is CASRPIFGGRNTGELFF.

The count of this clone is one. The rearrangement joins TRBV7-9 to TRBJ2-7, with a weak D call TRBD1 (6 bases). Trimming shortened V by 5 bases and J by 5 bases, and 19 bases separated the two germline ends. Germline assignment: CDR1 SEHNR and CDR2 FQNEAQ (reference sequence). The CDR3 totals 15 residues. CDR3 DNA: TGTGCCAGCAGCGGGGGCCGGGACCCCCCCCACGAGCAGTACTTC. This translates into CASSGGRDPPHEQYF. Together with reference TRBV7-9 and TRBJ2-7, the CDR3 gives the full variable domain: DTGVSQNPRHKITKRGQNVTFRCDPISEHNRLYWYRQTLGQGPEFLTYFQNEAQLEKSRLLSDRFSAERPKGSFSTLEIQRTEQGDSAMYLCASSGGRDPPHEQYFGPGTRLTVT.

This clone is a singleton in its sample. The chain links TRBV6-5 to TRBJ2-3; a possible D gene is TRBD1 (5 bases). There are 15 residues in the CDR3. V was pared by 6 bases and J by 4 bases, with 17 bases between. Looked up from germline, CDR1 is MNHEY and CDR2 is SVGAGI. CDR3 in DNA: TGTGCCAGCAGCCCGAGGATTCAGGGTGCAGATACGCAGTATTTT. Amino acids: CASSPRIQGADTQYF.

The rearrangement links TRBV6-5 to TRBJ1-6; 8 nucleotides match TRBD1. CDR3 length: 15 amino acids. V was clipped by 0 bases and J by 9 bases; unmatched bases: 4. Germline CDR1 is MNHEY and CDR2 is SVGAGI. The CDR3 sequence is CASSYSWTGSSPLHF. In nucleotides, the CDR3 is TGTGCCAGCAGTTACTCGTGGACAGGGAGTTCACCCCTCCACTTT.

This sequence joins TRBV27 and TRBJ2-1, with 9 bases lining up with TRBD2. Trimming took 3 bases from V and 9 from J; bases not matched to a gene: 9. Looked up from germline, CDR1 is MNHEY and CDR2 is SMNVEV (reference sequence). The length of the CDR3 is 15 residues. The CDR3 region has the DNA TGTGCCAGCAGTTTTATGGCGGGAGGGCGTAGTGAGCAGTTCTTC. Protein product: CASSFMAGGRSEQFF.

The chain couples TRBV9 to TRBJ2-2; tentatively, D is TRBD2 (5 bases). Germline CDR1 and CDR2: SGDLS and YYNGEE. V gave up 0 bases and J gave up 6 bases, with 15 bases separating them. CDR3 size: 16 residues. CDR3 loop: CASSVGPGRGAGELFF. CDR3 sequence (DNA): TGTGCCAGCAGCGTAGGCCCGGGAAGAGGAGCCGGGGAGCTGTTTTTT.

The rearrangement links TRBV3-1 (or the pseudogene TRBV3-2) to TRBJ2-7; D perhaps matches TRBD2 (6 bases). The germline gives CDR1 LGHDT, CDR2 YNNKEL (reference sequence). This CDR3 is built from 15 residues. The V end lost 2 bases, the J end lost 2 bases, and 13 bases lay between the germline ends. The CDR3 DNA reads as TGTGCCAGCAGCCAAAAGGACGGGGGACCCTACGAGCAGTACTTC. Amino acids: CASSQKDGGPYEQYF.

Only a few counts were recorded for this clone. This chain joins TRBV3-1 (or the pseudogene TRBV3-2) and TRBJ2-7, with unresolved D. The CDR3 covers 15 residues. Trimming stripped 0 bases from V and 1 base from J, with 10 bases between. Germline CDR1 and CDR2: LGHDT and YNNKEL (reference sequence). The CDR3 bases are TGTGCCAGCAGCCAAGATCTCAGAAGTTCCTACGAGCAGTACTTC. Its protein product is CASSQDLRSSYEQYF.

This clone was seen just once. The V call is TRBV28, the J call TRBJ2-5; weak D call: TRBD2 (5 bases). The CDR3 contains 15 residues. Germline CDR1 is MDHEN and CDR2 is SYDVKM. Deletions cut 7 bases from V and 5 bases from J, with 20 bases between. Here the CDR3 reads CASTPAPAEWETQYF. CDR3 bases: TGTGCCAGCACCCCCGCCCCAGCGGAGTGGGAGACCCAGTACTTC.

The gene calls are TRBV2 and TRBJ1-5, with a weak D call TRBD1 (5 bases). V lost 4 bases, J lost 4 bases, and 11 bases lay in between. The CDR3 extends over 14 amino acids. Per the germline V gene, CDR1 is SNHLY and CDR2 is FYNNEI. The CDR3 spells CASSAREGNQPQHF. In DNA form, the CDR3 reads TGTGCCAGCAGTGCCCGGGAGGGGAATCAGCCCCAGCATTTT.

This clone showed up just a few times. The rearrangement uses TRBV3-1 (or the pseudogene TRBV3-2) and TRBJ2-7; TRBD2 aligns across 10 bases. Unmatched junction bases numbered 16, after V lost 1 base and J lost 4 bases. Germline V gene lookup returns CDR1 LGHDT and CDR2 YNNKEL (reference sequence). CDR3 length: 19 amino acids. For the CDR3, the DNA is TGTGCCAGCAGCCAAGGAAGCGGATCTAGCGGGAGTGGAGGGTACGAGCAGTACTTC. Its translation is CASSQGSGSSGSGGYEQYF.

This chain links TRBV6-6 with TRBJ2-2; TRBD1 matches at 9 bases. Trimming took 5 bases from V and 5 from J; bases not matched to a gene: 21. Germline V gene lookup returns CDR1 MNHNY and CDR2 SVGAGI (reference sequence). The CDR3 contains 20 residues. The CDR3 spells CASSLYRGLQQSAKTGELFF. The CDR3 nucleotides are TGTGCCAGCAGTCTATACAGGGGGCTGCAGCAATCCGCAAAGACCGGGGAGCTGTTTTTT.

The rearrangement uses TRBV6-5 and TRBJ2-2; 9 bases match TRBD2. The CDR3 is made up of 15 amino acids. Germline trimming cut 6 bases from V and 2 bases from J; bases unmatched to any gene: 4. Germline values: CDR1 MNHEY, CDR2 SVGAGI. CDR3 nucleotides: TGTGCCAGCAGATTTAGCGGGAGCAACACCGGGGAGCTGTTTTTT. Protein product: CASRFSGSNTGELFF.

The chain employs TRBV2 and TRBJ2-7; 7 positions agree with TRBD1. The CDR3 is made up of 15 amino acids. V was clipped by 6 bases and J by 0 bases; unmatched bases: 8. CDR1 and CDR2 from the germline V gene are SNHLY and FYNNEI. The CDR3 region has the DNA TGTGCCAGCAGAGCTCCGGACAGGACCTCCTACGAGCAGTACTTC. It codes for CASRAPDRTSYEQYF.